The source of this TCR beta chain is a study of cytomegalovirus exposure and HLA in healthy donors. On the study more broadly: Falling in the Caucasian-associated ancestry cluster were 80% to 90% of under 500 genotyped donors. Broader study findings: Associated with HLA alleles at 0.05 false discovery rate in a later analysis were fewer than 20,000 TCR beta sequences. When analyzed later, a missense DCLRE1C variant was found to be linked to TCR beta V- and J-gene trimming. Based on reports, TCR beta sequences accurately predicted HLA-A and HLA-B alleles for most subjects.

The CDR3 covers 16 residues. The V end lost 5 bases, the J end lost 1 base, and 15 bases lay between the germline ends. The V gene's germline CDR1 is KGHSH and CDR2 LQKENI. There are a few counts of this clone. Its antigen remains unidentified. It was with 60 Vbeta and 13 Jbeta primers that the PCR ran. The assay was immunoSEQ multiplex PCR, and TCRdb's table has in-frame clones only and misses some. Of 150,000 or so clones detected, 77% appear once; the ten largest clones hold 1.5% to 2%. The TCR sequence derives from a young woman in good health and CMV-seronegative. The rearrangement links TRBV18 to TRBJ2-1; possible D gene TRBD1, 6 bases. The sample taken for sequencing was PBMCs. CDR3 sequence: CASSFDRLDSYNEQFF. The CDR3 DNA is TGTGCCAGCTCATTCGACAGGCTGGATTCCTACAATGAGCAGTTCTTC. The variable domain in full, completed from reference TRBV18 and TRBJ2-1, reads NAGVMQNPRHLVRRRGQEARLRCSPMKGHSHVYWYRQLPEEGLKFMVYLQKENIIDESGMPKERFSAEFPKEGPSILRIQQVVRGDSAAYFCASSFDRLDSYNEQFFGPGTRLTVL.